This T cell receptor (beta chain) originates from a study of shared clonotypes between healthy human individuals. For the study at large: Aged between 18 and 49, the donors were a couple of women and a few men.

Sequencing used immunoSEQ multiplex PCR; TCRdb keeps in-frame clones, though not all of them. The sample contains about 2 million clones, 85% to 95% of which appear only once. The CDR3 totals 12 residues. Germline lookup yields CDR1 MDHEN and CDR2 SYDVKM. V was pared by 3 bases and J by 11 bases, with 10 bases between. The donors were adults (healthy and HIV-negative) with no recent acute infections or vaccinations. The V gene is TRBV28, the J gene TRBJ1-4, with a weak D call TRBD1 (5 bases). The sequence derives from a man aged 18 to 30 in good health. Sequenced: naive CD4+ T cells sorted from blood. Noted subset: CD45RA+ positively selected. CDR3 sequence reads: CASSFRDWKLFF. The DNA of the CDR3 is TGTGCCAGCAGTTTCAGGGATTGGAAACTGTTTTTT.